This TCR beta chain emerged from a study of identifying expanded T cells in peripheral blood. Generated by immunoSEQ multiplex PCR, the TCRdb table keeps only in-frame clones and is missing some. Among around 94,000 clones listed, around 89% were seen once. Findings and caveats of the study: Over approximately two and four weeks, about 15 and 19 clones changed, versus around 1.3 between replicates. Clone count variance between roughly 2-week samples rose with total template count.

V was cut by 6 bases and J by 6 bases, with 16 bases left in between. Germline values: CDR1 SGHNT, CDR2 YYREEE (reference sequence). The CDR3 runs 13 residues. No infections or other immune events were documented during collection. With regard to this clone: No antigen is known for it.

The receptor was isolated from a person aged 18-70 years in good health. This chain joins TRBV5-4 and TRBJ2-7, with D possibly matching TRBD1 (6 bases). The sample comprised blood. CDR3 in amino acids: CASTPRQGGEQYF. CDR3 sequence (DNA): TGTGCCAGCACCCCGCGACAAGGGGGCGAGCAGTACTTC.